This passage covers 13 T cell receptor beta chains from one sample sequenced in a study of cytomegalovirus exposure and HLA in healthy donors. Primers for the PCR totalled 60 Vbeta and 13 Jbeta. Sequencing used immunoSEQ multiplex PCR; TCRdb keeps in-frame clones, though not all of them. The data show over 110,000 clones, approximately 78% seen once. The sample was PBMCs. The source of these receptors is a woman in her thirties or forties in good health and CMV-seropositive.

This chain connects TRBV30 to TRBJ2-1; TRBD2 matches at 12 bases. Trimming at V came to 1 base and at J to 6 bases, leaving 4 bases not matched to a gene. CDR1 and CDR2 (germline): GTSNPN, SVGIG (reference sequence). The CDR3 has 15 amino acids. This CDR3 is CAWSALGLAGNEQFF. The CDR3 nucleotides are TGTGCCTGGAGTGCGCTGGGACTAGCGGGCAATGAGCAGTTCTTC.

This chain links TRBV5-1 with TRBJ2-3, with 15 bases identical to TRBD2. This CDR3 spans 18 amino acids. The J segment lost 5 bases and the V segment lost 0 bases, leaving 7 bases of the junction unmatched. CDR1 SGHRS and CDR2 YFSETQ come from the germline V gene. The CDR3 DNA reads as TGCGCCAGCAGCTTGGGGACTAGCGGGGGGGCCGGGGGAGATACGCAGTATTTT. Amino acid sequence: CASSLGTSGGAGGDTQYF. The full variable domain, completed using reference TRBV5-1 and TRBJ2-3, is KAGVTQTPRYLIKTRGQQVTLSCSPISGHRSVSWYQQTPGQGLQFLFEYFSETQRNKGNFPGRFSGRQFSNSRSEMNVSTLELGDSALYLCASSLGTSGGAGGDTQYFGPGTRLTVL.

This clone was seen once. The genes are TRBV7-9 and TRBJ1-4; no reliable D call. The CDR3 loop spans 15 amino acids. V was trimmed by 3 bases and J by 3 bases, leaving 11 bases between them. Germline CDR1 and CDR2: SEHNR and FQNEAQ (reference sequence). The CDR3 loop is CASSFPGTSNEKLFF. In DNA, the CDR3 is TGTGCCAGCAGCTTTCCGGGAACCTCTAATGAAAAACTGTTTTTT.

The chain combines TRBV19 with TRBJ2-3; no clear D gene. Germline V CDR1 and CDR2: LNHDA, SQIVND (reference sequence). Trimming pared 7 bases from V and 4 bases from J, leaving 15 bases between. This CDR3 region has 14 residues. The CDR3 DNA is TGTGCCAGTACTCCGGGTTCACGAGCAGATACGCAGTATTTT. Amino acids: CASTPGSRADTQYF.

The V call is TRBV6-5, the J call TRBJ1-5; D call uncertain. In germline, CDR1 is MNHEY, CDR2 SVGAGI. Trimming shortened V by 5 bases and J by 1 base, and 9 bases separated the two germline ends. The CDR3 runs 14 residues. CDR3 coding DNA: TGTGCCAGCAGTATACAGTCGAGCAATCAGCCCCAGCATTTT. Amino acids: CASSIQSSNQPQHF.

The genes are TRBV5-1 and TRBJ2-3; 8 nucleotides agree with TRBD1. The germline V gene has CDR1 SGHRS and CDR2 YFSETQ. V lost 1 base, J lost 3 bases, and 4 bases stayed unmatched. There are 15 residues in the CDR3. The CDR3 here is CASSLFGQGTDTQYF. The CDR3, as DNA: TGCGCCAGCAGCTTGTTCGGACAGGGTACAGATACGCAGTATTTT.

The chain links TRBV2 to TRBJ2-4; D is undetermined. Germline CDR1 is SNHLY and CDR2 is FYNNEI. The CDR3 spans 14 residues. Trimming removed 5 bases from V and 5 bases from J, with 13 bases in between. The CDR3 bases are TGTGCCAGCAGTCCCGCTAACCCCCAAAACATTCAGTACTTC. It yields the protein CASSPANPQNIQYF.

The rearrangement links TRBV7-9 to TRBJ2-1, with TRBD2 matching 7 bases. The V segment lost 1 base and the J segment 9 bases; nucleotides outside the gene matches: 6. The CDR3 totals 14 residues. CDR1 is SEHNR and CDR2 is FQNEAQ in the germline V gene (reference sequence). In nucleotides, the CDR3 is TGTGCCAGCAGCTTAGAAGGGACTAAAAGTGAGCAGTTCTTC. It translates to CASSLEGTKSEQFF. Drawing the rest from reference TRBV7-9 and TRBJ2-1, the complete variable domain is DTGVSQNPRHKITKRGQNVTFRCDPISEHNRLYWYRQTLGQGPEFLTYFQNEAQLEKSRLLSDRFSAERPKGSFSTLEIQRTEQGDSAMYLCASSLEGTKSEQFFGPGTRLTVL.

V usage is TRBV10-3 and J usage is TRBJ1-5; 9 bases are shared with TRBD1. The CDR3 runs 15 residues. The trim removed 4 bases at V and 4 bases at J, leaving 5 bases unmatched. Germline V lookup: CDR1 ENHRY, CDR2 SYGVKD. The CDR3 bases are TGTGCCATCAGTGCCACGGACAGGGGTAATCAGCCCCAGCATTTT. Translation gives CAISATDRGNQPQHF.

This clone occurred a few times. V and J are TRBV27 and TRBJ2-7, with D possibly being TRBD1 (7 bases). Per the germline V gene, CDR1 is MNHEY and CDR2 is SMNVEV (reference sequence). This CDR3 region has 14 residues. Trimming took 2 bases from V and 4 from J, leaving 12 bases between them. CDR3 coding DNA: TGTGCCAGCAGTTTACAGGCAGGGGGGTACGAGCAGTACTTC. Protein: CASSLQAGGYEQYF.

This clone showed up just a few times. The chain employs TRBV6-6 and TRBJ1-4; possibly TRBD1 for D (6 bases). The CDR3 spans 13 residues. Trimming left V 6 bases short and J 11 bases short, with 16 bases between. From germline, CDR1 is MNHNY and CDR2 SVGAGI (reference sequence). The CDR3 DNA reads TGTGCCAGCAGGACGGACAGCGCTTTGAAACTGTTTTTT. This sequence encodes CASRTDSALKLFF.

In DNA, the CDR3 is TGTGCCAGCAGTGACGGCTCCTTCACCGGGACCTACAATGAGCAGTTCTTC. Amino acids: CASSDGSFTGTYNEQFF. The V gene is TRBV6-4, the J gene TRBJ2-1, with D possibly TRBD2 on 5 matching bases. The germline CDR1 and CDR2 sequences are MRHNA and SNTAGT. V was cut by 2 bases and J by 2 bases, with 16 bases left in between. This CDR3 spans 17 amino acids.

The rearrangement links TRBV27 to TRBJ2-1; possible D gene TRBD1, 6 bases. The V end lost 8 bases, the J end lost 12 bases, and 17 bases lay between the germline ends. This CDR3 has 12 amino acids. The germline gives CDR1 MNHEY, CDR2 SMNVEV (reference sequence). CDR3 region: CASGNIQGRQFF. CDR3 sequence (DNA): TGTGCCAGCGGCAATATACAGGGAAGGCAGTTCTTC.